This T cell receptor beta chain derives from a study of T cell repertoires in cytomegalovirus infection. The V and J ends lost 3 bases and 0 bases, in that order; junction bases with no gene match: 20. CDR3 length: 22 residues. Germline values: CDR1 SGHRS, CDR2 YFSETQ. This clonotype was seen only a few times. MiXCR, applied by TCRdb to the reads, yields one record per CDR3 protein. The sample carries nearly 450,000 distinct CDR3 sequences, 25% to 40% recorded once. J is TRBJ2-1 and V is TRBV5-1; 11 bases match TRBD2. Sequences were obtained from PBMCs. The clonotype was recovered from a human donor in good health (CMV status not recorded). Some clones in this sample may be carry-over from other donors' samples. For the CDR3, the DNA is TGCGCCAGCAGCTCGGACGTAACTCTAGCGGGGGGCCTTACTAACTCCTACAATGAGCAGTTCTTC. Translation: CASSSDVTLAGGLTNSYNEQFF.